The 30 T cell receptor beta chains below all came from one sample that was sequenced in a study of immune heterogeneity within non-small cell lung tumors. The authors amplified TCR beta CDR3 by multiplex PCR with 32 V and 13 J primers. TCRdb called the multiplex PCR reads again in MiXCR, with one record for every CDR3 protein. The table has 20,000 to 25,000 distinct CDR3 sequences, 25% to 35% seen once. Template input, which was bulk tumor genomic DNA, totaled around 660 ng per sample. While surgery was under way, several biopsies spaced far apart were taken per primary tumor. Undergoing curative surgery were patients whose non-small cell lung cancer was untreated and newly diagnosed. Material for sequencing was lung tumor tissue. The origin of the receptors is a man aged 40-50 years with non-small cell lung cancer.

The gene calls are TRBV2 and TRBJ2-5, with D unclear. In germline, CDR1 is SNHLY, CDR2 FYNNEI. Trimming left V 6 bases short and J 1 base short, with 9 bases between. CDR3 length equals 13 residues. The CDR3 spells CASSFIAQETQYF. The CDR3 DNA reads as TGTGCCAGCAGCTTCATAGCCCAAGAGACCCAGTACTTC. Complete variable domain (other parts from reference TRBV2 and TRBJ2-5): EPEVTQTPSHQVTQMGQEVILRCVPISNHLYFYWYRQILGQKVEFLVSFYNNEISEKSEIFDDQFSVERPDGSNFTLKIRSTKLEDSAMYFCASSFIAQETQYFGPGTRLLVL.

The CDR3 here is CASSLTDGELFF. In nucleotides, the CDR3 is TGTGCCAGCAGTTTGACGGACGGGGAGCTGTTTTTT. The chain recombines TRBV12-3 or TRBV12-4 with TRBJ2-2; D gene unclear. V lost 3 bases and J 7 bases, leaving 6 bases between the germline ends. This CDR3 is built from 12 residues.

This clonotype was seen a handful of times. The rearrangement joins TRBV5-4 to TRBJ2-1; 10 bases map to TRBD1. The CDR3 runs to 15 residues. V dropped 3 bases and J dropped 7; count of bases not matched to a gene: 7. CDR1 is SGHNT and CDR2 is YYREEE in the germline V gene (reference sequence). The DNA of the CDR3 is TGTGCCAGCAGCTCGACAGGGGGCCCTGGGAATGAGCAGTTCTTC. Translated: CASSSTGGPGNEQFF. Full variable domain (outside the CDR3, taken from reference TRBV5-4 and TRBJ2-1): ETGVTQSPTHLIKTRGQQVTLRCSSQSGHNTVSWYQQALGQGPQFIFQYYREEENGRGNFPPRFSGLQFPNYSSELNVNALELDDSALYLCASSSTGGPGNEQFFGPGTRLTVL.

This chain links TRBV4-1 with TRBJ2-3; maybe TRBD2 (6 bases). The V end lost 2 bases, the J end lost 3 bases, and 12 bases lay between the germline ends. The CDR3 has 15 amino acids. In germline, CDR1 is MGHRA, CDR2 YSYEKL. The CDR3 is CASSQWGGRTDTQYF. CDR3 DNA: TGCGCCAGCAGCCAATGGGGAGGTAGGACAGATACGCAGTATTTT.

For this clonotype: A clone one base away is much larger, so this may be a read error. This sequence joins TRBV12-3 or TRBV12-4 and TRBJ2-3; D remains unclear. The CDR3 has 14 amino acids. The CDR3 nucleotides are TGTGACAGCAGCCCTGGTTCTAGCACAGATACGCAGTATTTT. Encoded protein: CDSSPGSSTDTQYF.

This clonotype showed up just once. A much larger clone sits a single nucleotide away, making a read error possible. The rearrangement joins TRBV19 to TRBJ1-5, with a tentative D call TRBD1 (6 bases). This CDR3 spans 15 amino acids. From germline, CDR1 is LNHDA and CDR2 SQIVND (reference sequence). DNA for the CDR3: TGTGCCATTAGTATAGGGGGACAAGGCAATCAGCCCCAGCATTTT. It codes for CAISIGGQGNQPQHF.

Within the sample, this clonotype is medium-sized. The J gene is TRBJ1-1, the V gene TRBV7-3, with a tentative D call TRBD1 (5 bases). V was cut by 5 bases and J by 10 bases, with 17 bases left in between. From germline, CDR1 is SGHTA and CDR2 FQGTGA. The CDR3 consists of 13 residues. The CDR3 spells CASSQGTGGRAFF. The DNA of the CDR3 is TGTGCCAGCAGCCAAGGAACAGGAGGGAGAGCTTTCTTT.

A few counts support this clonotype. This chain connects TRBV12-3 or TRBV12-4 to TRBJ1-2; D ambiguous. This CDR3 contains 13 residues. The V gene lost 6 bases and the J gene lost 0 bases, with 8 bases spanning the gap. The CDR3 region has the DNA TGTGCCAGCAGACGCCCAGCTAACTATGGCTACACCTTC. Translated: CASRRPANYGYTF.

This clonotype was seen repeatedly, ten times or more. The chain joins TRBV19 to TRBJ2-7; 10 nucleotides line up with TRBD2. V shed 4 bases and J 6 bases; nucleotides not matched to a gene: 12. Germline V CDR1 and CDR2: LNHDA, SQIVND (reference sequence). The CDR3 is 16 amino acids. The CDR3 DNA reads as TGTGCCAGTAGTACCCCGTGGAGCGGGAGGGTGAGCGAGCAGTACTTC. This codes for CASSTPWSGRVSEQYF.

This chain links TRBV6-1 with TRBJ1-1, with D possibly being TRBD1 (5 bases). V was trimmed by 5 bases and J by 5 bases, leaving 12 bases between them. Germline V lookup: CDR1 MNHNS, CDR2 SASEGT. The CDR3 is made up of 13 amino acids. CDR3 DNA: TGTGCCAGCAGTCCCCAGGGTAAGACTGAAGCTTTCTTT. Translating gives CASSPQGKTEAFF.

This clonotype has a count of ten or more. V gene TRBV14 combines with J gene TRBJ1-6; the D gene is possibly TRBD1 (5 bases). Germline CDR1 SGHDN, CDR2 FVKESK. The CDR3 has 18 residues. The V end was cut by 1 base, the J end by 3 bases, with 16 bases between. This CDR3 is CASSQVMTAFHYNSPLHF. The CDR3 DNA sequence: TGTGCCAGCAGCCAAGTAATGACAGCTTTTCACTATAATTCACCCCTCCACTTT.

There are many counts of this clonotype. V usage is TRBV10-1 and J usage is TRBJ2-3; 10 positions agree with TRBD2. Germline CDR1 is WNHNN and CDR2 is SYGVQD (reference sequence). CDR3 length equals 14 residues. After removal of 5 bases from V and 4 bases from J, the junction contained 3 bases not matched to a gene. As DNA, the CDR3 is TGCGCCAGCAGTCGAGCGGGAGGGGCAGATACGCAGTATTTT. It yields the protein CASSRAGGADTQYF.

Only a few counts were recorded for this clonotype. The chain links TRBV6-2 or TRBV6-3 to TRBJ2-3; D is perhaps TRBD2 (5 bases). Trimming pared 5 bases from V and 0 bases from J, leaving 9 bases between. The CDR3 contains 14 residues. CDR1 and CDR2 (germline): MNHEY, SVGEGT. CDR3 coding DNA: TGTGCCAGCAGTCCCCGGGGTAGCACAGATACGCAGTATTTT. This codes for CASSPRGSTDTQYF.

This clonotype was seen a single time. A read error is possible here, since a much larger clone lies one base away. The chain links TRBV6-2 or TRBV6-3 to TRBJ1-6; 10 bases fit TRBD1. The CDR3 runs 14 residues. The germline V gene has CDR1 MNHEY and CDR2 SVGEGT. After removal of 8 bases from V and 9 bases from J, the junction contained 7 bases not matched to a gene. The CDR3 reads CASRQGAGISPLHF. CDR3 nucleotide sequence: TGTGCCAGCCGACAGGGGGCTGGTATTTCACCCCTCCACTTT.

The chain couples TRBV15 to TRBJ1-2; TRBD1 is a possible D gene (6 bases). Per the germline V gene, CDR1 is LNHNV and CDR2 is YYDKDF (reference sequence). There are 14 residues in the CDR3. Deletions cut 0 bases from V and 7 bases from J, with 12 bases between. This chain's CDR3 is CATSREGGGAGYTF. The DNA for the CDR3 is TGTGCCACCAGCAGAGAGGGGGGGGGGGCTGGCTACACCTTC.

This clonotype was found many times. The rearrangement uses TRBV12-3 or TRBV12-4 and TRBJ1-6; D gene unclear. This CDR3 region has 12 residues. Trimming pared 7 bases from V and 9 bases from J, leaving 10 bases between. This CDR3 is CASKSGGSPLHF. CDR3 sequence (DNA): TGTGCCAGCAAGAGCGGTGGTTCACCCCTCCACTTT.

This clonotype qualifies as medium-sized. The chain combines TRBV12-3 or TRBV12-4 with TRBJ2-7; 10 nucleotides line up with TRBD2. This CDR3 region has 18 residues. V gave up 5 bases and J gave up 1 base; unmatched junction bases: 14. CDR3 amino acids: CASSPPGLAVSGSYEQYF. CDR3 nucleotides: TGTGCCAGCAGTCCCCCCGGACTAGCGGTCTCCGGGTCCTACGAGCAGTACTTC.

This chain connects TRBV9 to TRBJ2-2; D not resolved. Trimming left V 3 bases short and J 4 bases short, with 7 bases between. In germline, CDR1 is SGDLS, CDR2 YYNGEE. The CDR3 extends over 13 amino acids. In DNA form, the CDR3 reads TGTGCCAGCAGCGGCTCGTTCACCGGGGAGCTGTTTTTT. Its protein product is CASSGSFTGELFF.

This clonotype was seen many times. The chain recombines TRBV20-1 with TRBJ2-7, with D possibly being TRBD2 (6 bases). Germline V lookup: CDR1 DFQATT, CDR2 SNEGSKA (reference sequence). The CDR3 is made up of 14 amino acids. Trimming took off 1 base at V and 9 bases at J, with 19 bases between the two ends. As DNA, the CDR3 is TGCAGTGCTAGAGCTGGCGGGGACCAAACTTCGCAGTACTTC. Translated: CSARAGGDQTSQYF.

The chain employs TRBV5-8 and TRBJ1-4; the D is unclear. V was shortened by 6 bases and J by 7 bases, with 19 bases between the two germline ends. The CDR3 has 15 amino acids. Germline assignment: CDR1 SGHTS and CDR2 YDEGEE. The CDR3 DNA is TGTGCCAGCACCTCACCGGGCCAAACGGGTGAAAAACTGTTTTTT. Protein sequence: CASTSPGQTGEKLFF.

Turning to this clonotype: A much bigger clone sits one base away, suggesting this may be a read error. The chain is built from TRBV4-1 and TRBJ2-1; perhaps TRBD1 as D (6 bases). CDR1 MGHRA and CDR2 YSYEKL come from the germline V gene. Deletions cut 6 bases from V and 5 bases from J, with 17 bases between. This CDR3 has 15 amino acids. Written as DNA, the CDR3 is TGCGCCAGCAGAGGGGGTGGCGAGAGTGACAATGAGCAGTTCTTC. Amino acids: CASRGGGESDNEQFF.

This clonotype was seen a few times. The genes are TRBV11-3 and TRBJ2-1; TRBD2 agrees at 13 bases. CDR1 and CDR2 from the germline V gene are SGHNT and YENEEA. V dropped 5 bases and J dropped 6; count of bases not matched to a gene: 4. The CDR3 contains 15 residues. The CDR3 spells CASSPRLAGGNEQFF. CDR3 nucleotide sequence: TGTGCCAGCAGCCCCCGACTAGCGGGAGGCAATGAGCAGTTCTTC.

The chain employs TRBV13 and TRBJ2-1; TRBD2 matches 10 bases. V shed 8 bases, J shed 0 bases, and the junction held 10 bases outside the gene matches. This CDR3 has 17 amino acids. The germline V gene has CDR1 PRHDT and CDR2 FYEKMQ (reference sequence). This CDR3 is CASALAGEWGSYNEQFF. CDR3 DNA sequence: TGTGCCAGCGCTCTAGCGGGAGAGTGGGGCTCCTACAATGAGCAGTTCTTC. Full variable domain (remainder filled in from reference TRBV13 and TRBJ2-1): AAGVIQSPRHLIKEKRETATLKCYPIPRHDTVYWYQQGPGQDPQFLISFYEKMQSDKGSIPDRFSAQQFSDYHSELNMSSLELGDSALYFCASALAGEWGSYNEQFFGPGTRLTVL.

This clonotype is medium-sized by share. This chain joins TRBV18 and TRBJ2-7; 8 positions agree with TRBD2. Germline V gene data show CDR1 as KGHSH and CDR2 as LQKENI. The CDR3 covers 14 residues. The J segment lost 5 bases and the V segment lost 3 bases, leaving 6 bases of the junction unmatched. The CDR3 DNA reads TGTGCCAGCTCACCCCGAGCGGGAGACGACGAGCAGTACTTC. Its translation is CASSPRAGDDEQYF.

Many counts were recorded for this clonotype. The chain couples TRBV2 to TRBJ1-1; perhaps TRBD1 as D (5 bases). Germline values: CDR1 SNHLY, CDR2 FYNNEI. V was trimmed by 3 bases and J by 1 base, leaving 15 bases between them. The CDR3 runs 16 residues. CDR3 in amino acids: CASSEGTGRTNTEAFF. CDR3 sequence (DNA): TGTGCCAGCAGTGAGGGAACAGGCAGAACGAACACTGAAGCTTTCTTT.

This clonotype is medium-sized (0.01 to 0.1%) within its sample. V usage is TRBV30 and J usage is TRBJ1-2; tentatively, D is TRBD1 (5 bases). Germline V gene sequence: CDR1 GTSNPN, CDR2 SVGIG (reference sequence). There are 15 residues in the CDR3. Trimming removed 1 base at V and 6 bases at J, with 18 bases between. The DNA for the CDR3 is TGTGCCTGGAGTGGACCCGGGACCCCTGTCGATGGCTACACCTTC. This encodes CAWSGPGTPVDGYTF. Full variable domain (outside the CDR3, taken from reference TRBV30 and TRBJ1-2): SQTIHQWPATLVQPVGSPLSLECTVEGTSNPNLYWYRQAAGRGLQLLFYSVGIGQISSEVPQNLSASRPQDRQFILSSKKLLLSDSGFYLCAWSGPGTPVDGYTFGSGTRLTVV.

V and J are TRBV4-2 and TRBJ1-5; perhaps TRBD1 as D (5 bases). The CDR3 is 16 amino acids. Germline CDR1 and CDR2: LGHNA and YNFKEQ. Trimming removed 2 bases from V and 5 bases from J, with 16 bases in between. CDR3 in DNA: TGTGCCAGCAGCCAATTCGGGGGGGGTGAGGATCAGCCCCAGCATTTT. The encoded protein is CASSQFGGGEDQPQHF.

Details on this clonotype: With a much larger clone just one base away, this may be a read error. The V and J genes are TRBV6-2 or TRBV6-3 and TRBJ2-7; 7 bases align to TRBD1. The CDR3 extends over 15 amino acids. The J segment lost 6 bases and the V segment lost 7 bases, leaving 15 bases of the junction unmatched. Per the germline V gene, CDR1 is MNHEY and CDR2 is SVGEGT. The CDR3 is CASTGQLGKGSEQYF. The CDR3 region has the DNA TGTGCCAGCACGGGACAGCTCGGCAAGGGGAGCGAGCAGTACTTC.

Many counts were recorded for this clonotype. V usage is TRBV6-2 or TRBV6-3 and J usage is TRBJ2-3; a weak D match, TRBD2 (7 bases). CDR1 is MNHEY and CDR2 is SVGEGT in the germline V gene. V was trimmed by 7 bases and J by 4 bases, leaving 18 bases between them. The CDR3 consists of 15 residues. CDR3 DNA: TGTGCCAGCAACCCCGGGGGGCAGTTCGCAGATACGCAGTATTTT. Translating it yields CASNPGGQFADTQYF.

The rearrangement links TRBV2 to TRBJ2-5; 10 nucleotides line up with TRBD2. The CDR3 has 17 residues. The V gene end was trimmed by 5 bases and the J gene end by 5 bases; junction bases not matched to a gene: 14. Germline CDR1 SNHLY, CDR2 FYNNEI. This chain's CDR3 is CASSRGGLAGARETQYF. The CDR3, as DNA: TGTGCCAGCAGTAGGGGTGGGCTAGCGGGAGCGCGGGAGACCCAGTACTTC.